This is a list of T cell receptor beta chains from one sample in a study of blood T cells in healthy people across ages. TCRdb recomputed calls from the 5' RACE reads with MiXCR, one row per CDR3 protein. The repertoire holds roughly 1,800,000 distinct CDR3 sequences, about 50% seen once, with roughly 2.1% in the top ten. The sample comprised blood. All receptors derive from a woman in her 40s in good health. Each CDR3 is given with its conserved first and last residue. The order of the fields is D gene, clone size, CDR3 length, V gene, J gene, CDR3 DNA, CDR3 protein. D genes are given only for firm matches. The size field is filled for only some rows; it gives once, few, many or a size class.

d_gene: .
abundance: .
len: 15
v_gene: TRBV7-2
j_gene: TRBJ2-5
CDR3nt: TGTGCCAGCAGCTTAGCGTTGGTTGGTGCGGGGACCCAGTACTTC
CDR3aa: CASSLALVGAGTQYF

d_gene: .
abundance: .
len: 16
v_gene: TRBV5-1
j_gene: TRBJ1-2
CDR3nt: TGCGCCAGCAGCTTGGTAGGCGGAGGAGGGTCCGGAGGCTACACCTTC
CDR3aa: CASSLVGGGGSGGYTF

d_gene: .
abundance: .
len: 17
v_gene: TRBV20-1
j_gene: TRBJ1-6
CDR3nt: TGCAGTGCTAGAGGGGGACGGGGAGCCCGTTATAATTCACCCCTCCACTTT
CDR3aa: CSARGGRGARYNSPLHF

d_gene: .
abundance: .
len: 14
v_gene: TRBV6-2/TRBV6-3
j_gene: TRBJ1-5
CDR3nt: TGTGCCAGCAGGCCCACAGGGTACGTTCAGCCCCAGCATTTT
CDR3aa: CASRPTGYVQPQHF

d_gene: TRBD2
abundance: .
len: 19
v_gene: TRBV7-8
j_gene: TRBJ2-1
CDR3nt: TGTGCCAGCAGCTTAAAGGGGCTAGCGGGGGGGCTTTTGGTTAATGAGCAGTTCTTC
CDR3aa: CASSLKGLAGGLLVNEQFF

d_gene: .
abundance: .
len: 15
v_gene: TRBV27
j_gene: TRBJ2-5
CDR3nt: TGTGCCAGCAGTTTCCGTCTAGCGAACCAAGAGACCCAGTACTTC
CDR3aa: CASSFRLANQETQYF

d_gene: .
abundance: .
len: 12
v_gene: TRBV29-1
j_gene: TRBJ2-5
CDR3nt: TGCAGCGTTAACAACAACCAAGAGACCCAGTACTTC
CDR3aa: CSVNNNQETQYF

d_gene: .
abundance: once
len: 17
v_gene: TRBV12-3/TRBV12-4
j_gene: TRBJ2-6
CDR3nt: TGTGCCAGCACCCGGGGGCAGCCTCCCTCTGGGGCCAACGTCCTGACTTTC
CDR3aa: CASTRGQPPSGANVLTF

d_gene: .
abundance: few
len: 11
v_gene: TRBV7-2
j_gene: TRBJ2-3
CDR3nt: TGTGCCAGCAGCTTTCACGTTACGCAGTATTTT
CDR3aa: CASSFHVTQYF

d_gene: .
abundance: .
len: 14
v_gene: TRBV28
j_gene: TRBJ1-1
CDR3nt: TGTGCCAGCAGTTCCCCAGGACGCAAATGTGAAGCTTTCTTT
CDR3aa: CASSSPGRKCEAFF

d_gene: .
abundance: few
len: 15
v_gene: TRBV5-6
j_gene: TRBJ2-7
CDR3nt: TGTGCCAGCAGTTGGGGGACGGCTAGCTCCTACGAGCAGTACTTC
CDR3aa: CASSWGTASSYEQYF

d_gene: .
abundance: .
len: 14
v_gene: TRBV29-1
j_gene: TRBJ2-7
CDR3nt: TGCAGCGGGATGGTTGGGGACAACTCCTACGAGCAGTACTTC
CDR3aa: CSGMVGDNSYEQYF

d_gene: TRBD2
abundance: .
len: 13
v_gene: TRBV9
j_gene: TRBJ2-1
CDR3nt: TGTGCCAGCAGCTTCGGGACTAGTGCTGAGCAGTTCTTC
CDR3aa: CASSFGTSAEQFF

d_gene: TRBD1
abundance: once
len: 14
v_gene: TRBV7-9
j_gene: TRBJ1-5
CDR3nt: TGTGCCAGCAGCCTAAGCGGACAGGCCCAGCCCCAGCATTTT
CDR3aa: CASSLSGQAQPQHF

d_gene: TRBD1
abundance: .
len: 15
v_gene: TRBV4-3
j_gene: TRBJ2-1
CDR3nt: TGCGCCAGCAGCCAGCCGGGACAGGGAATCTATGAGCAGTTCTTC
CDR3aa: CASSQPGQGIYEQFF

d_gene: .
abundance: few
len: 18
v_gene: TRBV5-1
j_gene: TRBJ2-1
CDR3nt: TGCGCCAGCAGCTTGAATTCGGGGTCAGGGGGAGGATACAATGAGCAGTTCTTC
CDR3aa: CASSLNSGSGGGYNEQFF

d_gene: .
abundance: .
len: 17
v_gene: TRBV27
j_gene: TRBJ2-7
CDR3nt: TGTGCCAGCAGCACAACCACCGAGACAGGTATCTCCTACGAGCAGTACTTC
CDR3aa: CASSTTTETGISYEQYF

d_gene: .
abundance: .
len: 14
v_gene: TRBV10-3
j_gene: TRBJ2-2
CDR3nt: TGTGCCATCAGTGACACGTCGAACACCGGGGAGCTGTTTTTT
CDR3aa: CAISDTSNTGELFF

d_gene: .
abundance: few
len: 16
v_gene: TRBV7-9
j_gene: TRBJ2-3
CDR3nt: TGTGCCAGCAGCTTAGAACGGGGGACACTCACAGATACGCAGTATTTT
CDR3aa: CASSLERGTLTDTQYF

d_gene: .
abundance: few
len: 15
v_gene: TRBV6-5
j_gene: TRBJ2-5
CDR3nt: TGTGCCAGCAGTGGGCGCAGGGGTTACCAAGAGACCCAGTACTTC
CDR3aa: CASSGRRGYQETQYF

d_gene: .
abundance: .
len: 15
v_gene: TRBV7-9
j_gene: TRBJ2-4
CDR3nt: TGTGCCAGCAGCTTACCCAGGGACGCCAAAAACATTCAGTACTTC
CDR3aa: CASSLPRDAKNIQYF

d_gene: .
abundance: .
len: 13
v_gene: TRBV28
j_gene: TRBJ2-7
CDR3nt: TGTGCCAGCAGTCGGGACCCCGCCTACGAGCAGTACTTC
CDR3aa: CASSRDPAYEQYF

d_gene: .
abundance: few
len: 13
v_gene: TRBV3-1
j_gene: TRBJ2-4
CDR3nt: TGTGCCAGCAGCCAATTAGGGGGGTTCATTCAGTACTTC
CDR3aa: CASSQLGGFIQYF